This entry lists 29 T cell receptor beta chains sequenced from one sample in a study of cytomegalovirus exposure and HLA in healthy donors. 13 Jbeta primers and 60 Vbeta primers were used for the PCR. Generated by immunoSEQ multiplex PCR, the TCRdb table keeps only in-frame clones and is missing some. This sample has under 100,000 clones, with around three quarters found just once. The sequencing sample was made of PBMCs. These TCRs come from a man aged 25-45 years in good health and CMV-seronegative.

This clone has only one observation. The rearrangement joins TRBV27 to TRBJ2-1, with TRBD2 as a possible D gene (7 bases). Trimming stripped 3 bases from V and 7 bases from J, with 13 bases between. Looked up from germline, CDR1 is MNHEY and CDR2 is SMNVEV (reference sequence). The CDR3 extends over 14 amino acids. The CDR3 region is CASSLAGAPNEQFF. CDR3 coding DNA: TGTGCCAGCAGTTTGGCGGGGGCACCTAATGAGCAGTTCTTC.

The chain couples TRBV5-6 to TRBJ2-7, with TRBD2 as a possible D gene (6 bases). Between the trimmed V and J ends, which lost 4 bases and 4 bases, there was a span of 18 bases. This CDR3 contains 15 residues. Germline V CDR1 and CDR2: SGHDT, YYEEEE. CDR3 DNA sequence: TGTGCCAGCAGCGTAGGCCTGGGAGGTGGGTACGAGCAGTACTTC. Protein sequence: CASSVGLGGGYEQYF.

This chain uses TRBV5-5 with TRBJ1-1, with D maybe TRBD1 (5 bases). There are 13 residues in the CDR3. The V gene lost 2 bases and the J gene lost 0 bases, with 5 bases spanning the gap. Germline V gene sequence: CDR1 SGHKS, CDR2 YYEKEE (reference sequence). The CDR3 protein is CASSLGVNTEAFF. CDR3 sequence (DNA): TGTGCCAGCAGCTTAGGGGTGAACACTGAAGCTTTCTTT.

V usage is TRBV5-1 and J usage is TRBJ2-7; TRBD1 is a possible D gene (5 bases). V was cut by 4 bases and J by 3 bases, with 11 bases left in between. This CDR3 has 13 residues. The germline V gene has CDR1 SGHRS and CDR2 YFSETQ. The CDR3 spells CASSLSGNYEQYF. In DNA, the CDR3 is TGCGCCAGCAGCCTCTCAGGGAACTACGAGCAGTACTTC. The full variable domain, in which reference TRBV5-1 and TRBJ2-7 provide the parts outside the CDR3, is KAGVTQTPRYLIKTRGQQVTLSCSPISGHRSVSWYQQTPGQGLQFLFEYFSETQRNKGNFPGRFSGRQFSNSRSEMNVSTLELGDSALYLCASSLSGNYEQYFGPGTRLTVT.

J is TRBJ2-1 and V is TRBV14; 9 positions match TRBD2. The V gene's germline CDR1 is SGHDN and CDR2 FVKESK. V shed 4 bases and J 8 bases; nucleotides not matched to a gene: 15. The CDR3 is 17 residues long. CDR3 region: CASSLLIGRGGSDEQFF. The CDR3, as DNA: TGTGCCAGCAGCCTCTTAATCGGGCGGGGGGGCTCTGATGAGCAGTTCTTC. Complete variable domain (other parts from reference TRBV14 and TRBJ2-1): EAGVTQFPSHSVIEKGQTVTLRCDPISGHDNLYWYRRVMGKEIKFLLHFVKESKQDESGMPNNRFLAERTGGTYSTLKVQPAELEDSGVYFCASSLLIGRGGSDEQFFGPGTRLTVL.

V gene TRBV4-3 combines with J gene TRBJ1-2, with D unresolved. This CDR3 has 15 residues. Trimming took 0 bases from V and 4 from J, leaving 12 bases between them. CDR1 and CDR2 (germline): LGHNA, YSLEER. CDR3 amino acids: CASSQEGRYAYGYTF. CDR3 sequence (DNA): TGCGCCAGCAGCCAAGAGGGCCGGTATGCCTATGGCTACACCTTC.

This clone was seen more than once but under ten times. The V call is TRBV27, the J call TRBJ2-6, with D possibly TRBD1 on 5 matching bases. With 3 bases removed from V and 4 bases from J, the gap between germline ends came to 10 bases. CDR3 length: 15 residues. Germline CDR1 and CDR2: MNHEY and SMNVEV (reference sequence). CDR3: CASSFQGTGANVLTF. Written as DNA, the CDR3 is TGTGCCAGCAGTTTTCAGGGAACCGGGGCCAACGTCCTGACTTTC.

This clone occurred a few times. The gene calls are TRBV7-9 and TRBJ1-2; D gene uncertain. The germline gives CDR1 SEHNR, CDR2 FQNEAQ (reference sequence). CDR3 length: 14 residues. The ends were cut back, 5 bases at V and 6 bases at J, with 16 bases in the middle. CDR3 in DNA: TGTGCCAGCAGCCACATTCGGCGGGGAGATGGCTACACCTTC. Protein: CASSHIRRGDGYTF.

This sequence joins TRBV23-1 and TRBJ2-1, with unresolved D. TRBV23-1 is identified as an open reading frame with a role that is uncertain. The CDR3 is 11 residues long. Trimming shortened V by 11 bases and J by 7 bases, and 12 bases separated the two germline ends. The CDR3 nucleotides are TGCGCCCGTCCCGTCGCGAATGAGCAGTTCTTC. It is translated as CARPVANEQFF.

This sequence joins TRBV19 and TRBJ1-2; tentatively, D is TRBD1 (6 bases). Trimming left V 0 bases short and J 7 bases short, with 12 bases between. Germline V gene lookup returns CDR1 LNHDA and CDR2 SQIVND (reference sequence). CDR3 length equals 14 residues. The CDR3 sequence is CASSIERTVFGYTF. The DNA for the CDR3 is TGTGCCAGTAGTATAGAACGGACAGTATTTGGCTACACCTTC.

V and J are TRBV4-1 and TRBJ1-1; no reliable D call. Germline CDR1 reads MGHRA; CDR2 reads YSYEKL. The V end lost 6 bases, the J end lost 6 bases, and 11 bases lay between the germline ends. This CDR3 is built from 12 residues. CDR3 loop: CASRNGAAEAFF. The CDR3 coding sequence is TGCGCCAGCAGAAACGGAGCGGCTGAAGCTTTCTTT.

This clone occurred once. The chain recombines TRBV5-6 with TRBJ2-7; 7 bases are shared with TRBD1. Germline V gives CDR1 SGHDT, CDR2 YYEEEE. This CDR3 region has 13 residues. The V and J ends lost 2 bases and 5 bases, in that order; junction bases with no gene match: 4. The CDR3 reads CASSFQGVHEQYF. The CDR3 DNA is TGTGCCAGCAGCTTCCAGGGGGTGCACGAGCAGTACTTC.

V gene TRBV28 combines with J gene TRBJ2-7; 10 bases align to TRBD2. The V segment lost 7 bases and the J segment 4 bases; nucleotides outside the gene matches: 7. The CDR3 is 14 residues long. Germline-derived CDR1 and CDR2 are MDHEN and SYDVKM. The CDR3 loop is CASIPGTSAYEQYF. The CDR3 region has the DNA TGTGCCAGCATCCCCGGGACTAGCGCGTACGAGCAGTACTTC. The variable domain in full, completed from reference TRBV28 and TRBJ2-7, reads DVKVTQSSRYLVKRTGEKVFLECVQDMDHENMFWYRQDPGLGLRLIYFSYDVKMKEKGDIPEGYSVSREKKERFSLILESASTNQTSMYLCASIPGTSAYEQYFGPGTRLTVT.

The chain couples TRBV18 to TRBJ1-2, with 12 bases matching TRBD1. From germline, CDR1 is KGHSH and CDR2 LQKENI. The junction had 5 bases not matched to a gene; V was cut back by 3 bases and J by 3 bases. The CDR3 has 16 amino acids. The CDR3 nucleotides are TGTGCCAGCTCACCGGGACAGGGGGCGCGGGACTATGGCTACACCTTC. Protein product: CASSPGQGARDYGYTF. Drawing the rest from reference TRBV18 and TRBJ1-2, the complete variable domain is NAGVMQNPRHLVRRRGQEARLRCSPMKGHSHVYWYRQLPEEGLKFMVYLQKENIIDESGMPKERFSAEFPKEGPSILRIQQVVRGDSAAYFCASSPGQGARDYGYTFGSGTRLTVV.

V and J are TRBV30 and TRBJ2-5, with 9 positions matching TRBD2. The DNA end favors TRBJ2-7, so the J call may be wrong. The V gene's germline CDR1 is GTSNPN and CDR2 SVGIG (reference sequence). This CDR3 spans 16 amino acids. The CDR3 sequence: CAWGPWRGGHSYEQYF. The CDR3 DNA reads TGTGCCTGGGGCCCGTGGCGGGGGGGCCACTCCTACGAGCAGTACTTC.

The chain carries TRBV27 and TRBJ2-1; D may be TRBD1 (6 bases). Germline V gene sequence: CDR1 MNHEY, CDR2 SMNVEV (reference sequence). V was trimmed by 6 bases and J by 1 base, leaving 28 bases between them. The CDR3 sequence is 20 residues long. The CDR3 DNA reads as TGTGCCAGCAGCCGCACGATACTATCTCAGGGGAGTGGGTCCTACAATGAGCAGTTCTTC. This codes for CASSRTILSQGSGSYNEQFF.

V is TRBV5-4 and J is TRBJ2-3; weak D call: TRBD2 (5 bases). V was cut by 1 base and J by 3 bases, with 12 bases left in between. Germline V gives CDR1 SGHNT, CDR2 YYREEE (reference sequence). This CDR3 spans 15 amino acids. CDR3 residues: CASSLSQRLTDTQYF. The CDR3 bases are TGTGCCAGCAGCTTGAGTCAGCGGTTGACAGATACGCAGTATTTT.

There are a few counts of this clone. In DNA form, the CDR3 reads TGTGCCAGCAGTCGGTCAGGGGACTACGAGCAGTACTTC. Residues: CASSRSGDYEQYF. The chain employs TRBV6-1 and TRBJ2-7, with D perhaps TRBD1 (6 bases). Trimming removed 5 bases from V and 3 bases from J, with 11 bases in between. From germline, CDR1 is MNHNS and CDR2 SASEGT. This CDR3 is 13 amino acids long.

The CDR3 protein is CASSFGLAGESYEQYF. The CDR3 DNA reads as TGTGCCAGCAGCTTCGGCCTAGCGGGGGAATCCTACGAGCAGTACTTC. This chain links TRBV7-2 with TRBJ2-7, with TRBD2 identical over 10 bases. CDR3 size: 16 residues. Germline CDR1 and CDR2: SGHTA and FQGNSA. Germline trimming cut 3 bases from V and 1 base from J; bases unmatched to any gene: 6. Complete variable domain (other parts from reference TRBV7-2 and TRBJ2-7): GAGVSQSPSNKVTEKGKDVELRCDPISGHTALYWYRQSLGQGLEFLIYFQGNSAPDKSGLPSDRFSAERTGGSVSTLTIQRTQQEDSAVYLCASSFGLAGESYEQYFGPGTRLTVT.

The chain has TRBV4-1 and TRBJ2-5; 7 positions agree with TRBD1. J was trimmed by 7 bases and V by 0 bases; bases with no gene match: 11. Germline CDR1 and CDR2: MGHRA and YSYEKL. The CDR3 runs 16 residues. CDR3 nucleotide sequence: TGCGCCAGCAGCCAAGAACCGGGACAGTGGGATGGGACCCAGTACTTC. Translated, it gives CASSQEPGQWDGTQYF.

This rearrangement joins TRBV4-3 to TRBJ2-1; maybe TRBD2 (6 bases). V was clipped by 6 bases and J by 5 bases, with 14 bases between them. This CDR3 contains 14 residues. The germline V gene has CDR1 LGHNA and CDR2 YSLEER. The CDR3 sequence: CASSRRGGNNEQFF. The CDR3 region has the DNA TGCGCCAGCAGTCGTCGAGGCGGGAACAATGAGCAGTTCTTC.

The chain employs TRBV10-3 and TRBJ2-5; TRBD2 matches at 11 bases. The CDR3 loop spans 16 amino acids. Losses at the gene ends were 6 bases for V and 0 bases for J; bases not matched to a gene: 6. The germline gives CDR1 ENHRY, CDR2 SYGVKD. The CDR3 sequence: CAISRSTSGDQETQYF. The CDR3 nucleotides are TGTGCCATCAGCCGTTCGACTAGCGGGGACCAAGAGACCCAGTACTTC.

The sample holds a few counts of this clone. This chain joins TRBV5-1 and TRBJ1-5; D perhaps matches TRBD1 (6 bases). Trimming took 0 bases from V and 4 from J, leaving 20 bases between them. The CDR3 length is 18 residues. CDR1 is SGHRS and CDR2 is YFSETQ in the germline V gene. The CDR3 protein is CASSLGGPFGLGNQPQHF. In nucleotides, the CDR3 is TGCGCCAGCAGCTTGGGGGGGCCGTTTGGGTTGGGGAATCAGCCCCAGCATTTT.

This rearrangement joins TRBV7-2 to TRBJ1-5; D is perhaps TRBD1 (5 bases). Germline-derived CDR1 and CDR2 are SGHTA and FQGNSA. The CDR3 spans 15 residues. The germline V and J ends were trimmed by 2 bases and 4 bases, with 12 bases remaining between them. In DNA form, the CDR3 reads TGTGCCAGCAGCTTAATGCGGGGGGGTAATCAGCCCCAGCATTTT. Translating gives CASSLMRGGNQPQHF. The variable domain in full, with the rest retrieved from reference TRBV7-2 and TRBJ1-5, is GAGVSQSPSNKVTEKGKDVELRCDPISGHTALYWYRQSLGQGLEFLIYFQGNSAPDKSGLPSDRFSAERTGGSVSTLTIQRTQQEDSAVYLCASSLMRGGNQPQHFGDGTRLSIL.

The genes are TRBV5-1 and TRBJ1-6; 8 nucleotides align to TRBD1. V lost 1 base and J lost 5; bases outside the gene matches: 5. Germline CDR1 reads SGHRS; CDR2 reads YFSETQ. This CDR3 comprises 16 residues. DNA of the CDR3: TGCGCCAGCAGCTTGACCCAGGGGGCAAATAATTCACCCCTCCACTTT. Protein product: CASSLTQGANNSPLHF.

V is TRBV29-1 and J is TRBJ1-1; 8 nucleotides match TRBD1. This CDR3 spans 13 amino acids. The germline V gene encodes CDR1 SQVTM and CDR2 ANQGSEA. Trimming removed 7 bases from V and 4 bases from J; junction bases left unmatched: 8. CDR3 sequence (DNA): TGCAGCGGGCGGGGAGGACAGGGCACTGAAGCTTTCTTT. This sequence encodes CSGRGGQGTEAFF. Filled out from reference TRBV29-1 and TRBJ1-1, the complete variable domain reads SAVISQKPSRDICQRGTSLTIQCQVDSQVTMMFWYRQQPGQSLTLIATANQGSEATYESGFVIDKFPISRPNLTFSTLTVSNMSPEDSSIYLCSGRGGQGTEAFFGQGTRLTVV.

This sequence joins TRBV6-5 and TRBJ1-2; no clear D gene. Trimming removed 9 bases at V and 3 bases at J, with 8 bases between. The CDR3 loop spans 11 amino acids. The germline V gene has CDR1 MNHEY and CDR2 SVGAGI. For the CDR3, the DNA is TGTGCCAGTAGTGGAGACTATGGCTACACCTTC. Protein product: CASSGDYGYTF.

This rearrangement joins TRBV2 to TRBJ2-2, with TRBD1 matching over 7 bases. CDR3 length: 14 amino acids. The V gene end was trimmed by 11 bases and the J gene end by 4 bases; junction bases not matched to a gene: 10. From germline, CDR1 is SNHLY and CDR2 FYNNEI. The CDR3 bases are TGTGCCGGTGGGACAGAAGTACTCACCGGGGAGCTGTTTTTT. Protein product: CAGGTEVLTGELFF.

This clone was counted only a few times. The chain combines TRBV5-4 with TRBJ1-6, with D tentatively TRBD1 (5 bases). Germline values: CDR1 SGHNT, CDR2 YYREEE (reference sequence). V was trimmed by 1 base and J by 9 bases, leaving 11 bases between them. The CDR3 consists of 14 residues. CDR3 sequence: CASSLQGGASPLHF. The CDR3 region has the DNA TGTGCCAGCAGCTTGCAGGGCGGGGCTTCACCCCTCCACTTT. The full variable domain, in which reference TRBV5-4 and TRBJ1-6 provide the parts outside the CDR3, is ETGVTQSPTHLIKTRGQQVTLRCSSQSGHNTVSWYQQALGQGPQFIFQYYREEENGRGNFPPRFSGLQFPNYSSELNVNALELDDSALYLCASSLQGGASPLHFGNGTRLTVT.